Listed below are T cell receptor beta chains from one sample, sequenced in a study of blood T cells in healthy people across ages. In TCRdb, the 5' RACE reads were re-called with MiXCR into one record per CDR3 protein. The top ten hold 7% to 9% of the sample, which has about 1,500,000 distinct CDR3 sequences, approximately 40% seen once. The source material was blood. The receptors stem from a woman aged 18-35 years in good health. The CDR3 runs from the conserved cysteine through the conserved F or W. D genes are given only for firm matches. Rows may omit the clone size; those that give it use once, few, many or a size class.

NA TRBJ1-2 TRBV27 NA CASGFVRGANYGYTF TGTGCCAGCGGTTTCGTGCGCGGAGCTAACTATGGCTACACCTTC
TRBD1 TRBJ2-7 TRBV2 NA CASSRRTGEYEQYF TGTGCCAGCAGCCGTAGGACAGGGGAGTACGAGCAGTACTTC
TRBD1 TRBJ1-5 TRBV11-2 NA CASSPGGTGGQPQHF TGTGCCAGCAGCCCGGGGGGGACAGGCGGTCAGCCCCAGCATTTT
NA TRBJ1-4 TRBV5-1 NA CASSAYPGTGDEKLFF TGCGCCAGCAGCGCCTATCCCGGGACTGGGGATGAAAAACTGTTTTTT
NA TRBJ2-5 TRBV6-1 NA CASSEVVKEQYF TGTGCCAGCAGTGAAGTGGTGAAAGAGCAGTACTTC
NA TRBJ2-1 TRBV20-1 few CSADYRDLVSNEQFF TGCAGTGCAGATTACCGGGACCTCGTGTCCAATGAGCAGTTCTTC
NA TRBJ2-3 TRBV6-2/TRBV6-3 NA CASSYSGTGSDTQYF TGTGCCAGCAGTTACTCGGGGACCGGCTCAGATACGCAGTATTTT
TRBD1 TRBJ1-4 TRBV20-1 few CSAQGTGLNEKLFF TGCAGTGCTCAGGGGACAGGGCTTAATGAAAAACTGTTTTTT
NA TRBJ1-2 TRBV25-1 few CATSEDYGYTF TGTGCCACCAGTGAGGACTATGGCTACACCTTC
NA TRBJ1-1 TRBV30 NA CAWKYNLNTEAFF TGTGCCTGGAAATACAATCTAAACACTGAAGCTTTCTTT
TRBD2 TRBJ2-5 TRBV4-2 few CASSQGASGVLQETQYF TGTGCCAGCAGCCAAGGGGCCAGCGGGGTACTTCAAGAGACCCAGTACTTC
NA TRBJ1-2 TRBV4-1 NA CASELDRVGGGNYGYTF TGCGCCAGCGAACTAGATAGGGTGGGTGGTGGGAACTATGGCTACACCTTC
NA TRBJ2-7 TRBV7-9 NA CASSTLAQISYEQYF TGTGCCAGCAGCACACTCGCGCAGATCTCCTACGAGCAGTACTTC
NA TRBJ2-1 TRBV6-2/TRBV6-3 many CASRRHNSGGEQFF TGTGCCAGCAGGCGACACAATAGCGGTGGTGAGCAGTTCTTC
NA TRBJ2-3 TRBV27 once CASRPARQLQDTQYF TGTGCCAGCCGCCCGGCGCGACAGCTTCAAGATACGCAGTATTTT
NA TRBJ2-2 TRBV11-3 NA CASSSTDSRDGELFF TGTGCCAGCAGCTCAACGGACAGCCGAGACGGGGAGCTGTTTTTT
NA TRBJ2-4 TRBV12-3/TRBV12-4 few CASSPHWTVEQYF TGTGCCAGCAGTCCCCATTGGACAGTAGAGCAGTACTTC
TRBD1 TRBJ1-1 TRBV10-3 NA CAITTGDTEAFF TGTGCCATCACAACAGGGGACACTGAAGCTTTCTTT